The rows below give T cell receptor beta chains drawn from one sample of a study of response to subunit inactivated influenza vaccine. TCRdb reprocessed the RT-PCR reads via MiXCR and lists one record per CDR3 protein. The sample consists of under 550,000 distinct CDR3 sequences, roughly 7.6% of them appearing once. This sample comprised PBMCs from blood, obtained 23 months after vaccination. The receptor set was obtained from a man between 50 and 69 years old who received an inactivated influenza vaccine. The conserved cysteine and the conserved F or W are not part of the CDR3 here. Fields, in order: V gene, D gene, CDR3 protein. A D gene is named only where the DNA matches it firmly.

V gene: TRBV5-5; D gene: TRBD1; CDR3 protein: ASSRYGQGYEQY
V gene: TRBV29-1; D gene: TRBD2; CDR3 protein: SVELAGHISGIDTQY
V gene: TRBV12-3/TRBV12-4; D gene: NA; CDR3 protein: ASSTPSTDTQY
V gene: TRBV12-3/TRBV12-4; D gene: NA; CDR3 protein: ASTQLQGGQQY
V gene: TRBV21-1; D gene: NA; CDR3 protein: ASSKDISVGTPVYEQY
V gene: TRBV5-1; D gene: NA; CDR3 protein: ASSLEGTWDEQY
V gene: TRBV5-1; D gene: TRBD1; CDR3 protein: ASSWGQGAELF
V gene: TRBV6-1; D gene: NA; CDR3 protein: ASSARDKRTTDTQY
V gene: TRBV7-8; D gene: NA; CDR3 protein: ASSLGWDYEQY
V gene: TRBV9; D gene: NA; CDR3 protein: ASSHEAETYNEQF
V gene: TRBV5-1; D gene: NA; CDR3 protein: ASSPSAQGTGELF
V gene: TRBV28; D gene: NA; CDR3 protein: ASSSGQGWETQY
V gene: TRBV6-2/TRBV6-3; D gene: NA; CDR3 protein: ASSYYPPGWLVSGANVLT
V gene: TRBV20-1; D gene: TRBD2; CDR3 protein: SAYLSGGAGDTQY
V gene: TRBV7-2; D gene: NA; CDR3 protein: ASSLLGQTQY
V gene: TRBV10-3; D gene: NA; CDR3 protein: AINSGGLSSTDTQY
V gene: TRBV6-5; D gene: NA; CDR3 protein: ASSYAGGARGYT
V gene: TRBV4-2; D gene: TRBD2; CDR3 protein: ASSQDGAGVGEQY
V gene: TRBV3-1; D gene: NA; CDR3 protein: ASKVGHWGEQY
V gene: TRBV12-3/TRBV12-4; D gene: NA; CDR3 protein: ASSDRENQPQH
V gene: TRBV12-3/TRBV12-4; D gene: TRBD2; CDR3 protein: ASSGAGGNQETQY
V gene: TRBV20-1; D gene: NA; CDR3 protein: SADPVYTEAF
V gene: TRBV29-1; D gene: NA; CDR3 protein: SVEAGTYGYT
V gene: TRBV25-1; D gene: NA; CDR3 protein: ASSESLAYEQY
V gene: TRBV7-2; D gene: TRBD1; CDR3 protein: ASSRTGGSEKLF
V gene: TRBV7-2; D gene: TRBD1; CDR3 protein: ASSLRDRPNYGYT
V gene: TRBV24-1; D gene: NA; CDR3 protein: ATSDPFNAVTGELF
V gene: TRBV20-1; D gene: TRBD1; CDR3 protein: SARKAGTGENIQY
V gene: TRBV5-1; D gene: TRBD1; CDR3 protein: ASSEGQGGSYEQY
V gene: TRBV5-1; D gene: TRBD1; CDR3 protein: ASSPGTGGQPLH
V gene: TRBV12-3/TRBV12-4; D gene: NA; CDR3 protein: ASSSRGISSYEQY
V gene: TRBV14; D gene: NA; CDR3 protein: ASSQEPGLSYEQY
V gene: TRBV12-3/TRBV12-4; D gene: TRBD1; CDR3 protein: ASVPGQGATGANVLT
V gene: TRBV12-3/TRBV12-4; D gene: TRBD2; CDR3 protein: ASSTSGSSYEQY
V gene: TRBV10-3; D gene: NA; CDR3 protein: AISDRGINNEQF
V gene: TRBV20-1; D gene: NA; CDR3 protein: SAREGRRDEKLF